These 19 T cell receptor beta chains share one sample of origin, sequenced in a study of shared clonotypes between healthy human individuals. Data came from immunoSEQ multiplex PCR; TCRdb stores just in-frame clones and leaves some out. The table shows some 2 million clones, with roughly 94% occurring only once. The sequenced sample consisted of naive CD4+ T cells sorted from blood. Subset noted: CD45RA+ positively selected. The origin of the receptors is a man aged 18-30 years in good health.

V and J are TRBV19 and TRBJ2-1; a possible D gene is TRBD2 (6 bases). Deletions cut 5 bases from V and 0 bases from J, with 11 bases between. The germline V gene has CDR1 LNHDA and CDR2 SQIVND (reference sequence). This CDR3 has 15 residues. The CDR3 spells CASSPETSSYNEQFF. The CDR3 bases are TGTGCCAGTAGTCCCGAGACTAGCTCCTACAATGAGCAGTTCTTC.

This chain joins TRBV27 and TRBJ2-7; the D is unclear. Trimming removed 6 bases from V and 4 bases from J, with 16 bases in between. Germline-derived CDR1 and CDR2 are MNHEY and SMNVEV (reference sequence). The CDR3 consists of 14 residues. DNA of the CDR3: TGTGCCAGCAGCCCCCGTGCCGATGCATACGAGCAGTACTTC. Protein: CASSPRADAYEQYF.

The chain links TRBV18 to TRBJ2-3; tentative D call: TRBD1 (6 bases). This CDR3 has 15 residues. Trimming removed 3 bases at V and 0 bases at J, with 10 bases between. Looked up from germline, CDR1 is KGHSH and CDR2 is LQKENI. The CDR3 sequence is CASSPDRTSTDTQYF. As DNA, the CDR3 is TGTGCCAGCTCACCCGACAGGACTAGCACAGATACGCAGTATTTT.

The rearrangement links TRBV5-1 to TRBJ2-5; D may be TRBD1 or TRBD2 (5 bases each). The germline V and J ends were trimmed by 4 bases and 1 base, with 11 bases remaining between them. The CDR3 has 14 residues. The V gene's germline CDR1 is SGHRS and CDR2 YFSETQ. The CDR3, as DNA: TGCGCCAGCAGCATAACCGGGGCCCAAGAGACCCAGTACTTC. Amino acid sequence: CASSITGAQETQYF.

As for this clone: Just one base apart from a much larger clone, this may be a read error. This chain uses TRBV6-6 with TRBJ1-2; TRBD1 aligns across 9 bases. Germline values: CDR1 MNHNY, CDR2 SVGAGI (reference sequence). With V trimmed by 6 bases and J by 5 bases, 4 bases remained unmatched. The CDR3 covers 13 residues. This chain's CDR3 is CASSQGTGYGYTF. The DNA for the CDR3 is TGTGCCAGCAGCCAAGGGACAGGGTATGGCTACACCTTC.

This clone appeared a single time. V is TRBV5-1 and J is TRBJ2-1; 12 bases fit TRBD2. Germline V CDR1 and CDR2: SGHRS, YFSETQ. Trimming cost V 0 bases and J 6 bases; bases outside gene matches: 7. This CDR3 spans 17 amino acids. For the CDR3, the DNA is TGCGCCAGCAGCTTGGAGAGCCTAGCGGGAGGGGGCAATGAGCAGTTCTTC. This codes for CASSLESLAGGGNEQFF. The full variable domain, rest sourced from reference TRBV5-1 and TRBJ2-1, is KAGVTQTPRYLIKTRGQQVTLSCSPISGHRSVSWYQQTPGQGLQFLFEYFSETQRNKGNFPGRFSGRQFSNSRSEMNVSTLELGDSALYLCASSLESLAGGGNEQFFGPGTRLTVL.

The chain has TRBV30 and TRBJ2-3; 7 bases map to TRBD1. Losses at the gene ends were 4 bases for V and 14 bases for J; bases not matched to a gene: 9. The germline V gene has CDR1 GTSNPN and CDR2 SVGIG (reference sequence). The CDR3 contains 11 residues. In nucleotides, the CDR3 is TGTGCCTGGACCCGGGACAGCATAGGGTATTTT. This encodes CAWTRDSIGYF.

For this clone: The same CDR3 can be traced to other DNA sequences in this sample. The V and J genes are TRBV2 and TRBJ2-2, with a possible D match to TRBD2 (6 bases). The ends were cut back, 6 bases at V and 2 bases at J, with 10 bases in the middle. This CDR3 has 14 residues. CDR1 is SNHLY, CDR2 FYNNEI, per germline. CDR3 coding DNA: TGTGCCAGCAGAGGGACTTCCAACACCGGGGAGCTGTTTTTT. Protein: CASRGTSNTGELFF.

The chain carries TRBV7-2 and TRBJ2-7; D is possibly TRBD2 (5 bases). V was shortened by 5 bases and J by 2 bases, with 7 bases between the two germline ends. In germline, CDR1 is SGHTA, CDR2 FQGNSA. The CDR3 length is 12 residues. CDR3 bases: TGTGCCAGCAGCGACGGGGCCTACGAGCAGTACTTC. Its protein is CASSDGAYEQYF.

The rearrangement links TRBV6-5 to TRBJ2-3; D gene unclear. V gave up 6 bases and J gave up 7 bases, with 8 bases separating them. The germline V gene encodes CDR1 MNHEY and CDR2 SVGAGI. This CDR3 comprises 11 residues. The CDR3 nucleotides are TGTGCCAGCAGGGTAGGACATACGCAGTATTTT. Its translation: CASRVGHTQYF.

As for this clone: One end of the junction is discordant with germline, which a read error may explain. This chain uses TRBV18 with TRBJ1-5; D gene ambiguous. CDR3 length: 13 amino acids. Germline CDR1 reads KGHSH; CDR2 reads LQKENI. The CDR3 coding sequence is TGTGCCAGCCAAAGCGACCGTAATCAGCCCCATCATTTT. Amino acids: CASQSDRNQPHHF. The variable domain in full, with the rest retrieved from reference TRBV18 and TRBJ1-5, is NAGVMQNPRHLVRRRGQEARLRCSPMKGHSHVYWYRQLPEEGLKFMVYLQKENIIDESGMPKERFSAEFPKEGPSILRIQQVVRGDSAAYFCASQSDRNQPHHFGDGTRLSIL.

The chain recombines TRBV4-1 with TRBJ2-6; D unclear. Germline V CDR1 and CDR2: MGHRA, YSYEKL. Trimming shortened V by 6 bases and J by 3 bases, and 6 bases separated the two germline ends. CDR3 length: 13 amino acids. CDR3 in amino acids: CASRPNGANVLTF. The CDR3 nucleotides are TGCGCCAGCAGGCCCAATGGGGCCAACGTCCTGACTTTC.

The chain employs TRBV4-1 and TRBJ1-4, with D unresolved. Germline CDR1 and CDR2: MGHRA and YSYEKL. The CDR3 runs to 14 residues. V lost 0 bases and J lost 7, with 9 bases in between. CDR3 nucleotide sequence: TGCGCCAGCAGCCAAGATTGGGGATTTGAAAAACTGTTTTTT. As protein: CASSQDWGFEKLFF.

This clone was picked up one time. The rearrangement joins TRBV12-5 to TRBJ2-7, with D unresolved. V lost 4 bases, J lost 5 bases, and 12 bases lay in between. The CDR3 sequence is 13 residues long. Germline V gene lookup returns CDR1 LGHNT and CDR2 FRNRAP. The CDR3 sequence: CASGWTPGHEQYF. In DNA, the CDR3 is TGTGCTAGTGGTTGGACCCCGGGCCACGAGCAGTACTTC.

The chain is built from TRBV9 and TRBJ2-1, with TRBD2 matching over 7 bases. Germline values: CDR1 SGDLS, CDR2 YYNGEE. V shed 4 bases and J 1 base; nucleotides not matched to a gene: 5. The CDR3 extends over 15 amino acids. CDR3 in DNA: TGTGCCAGCAGCTTACTAGCGAGTTCCTACAATGAGCAGTTCTTC. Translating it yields CASSLLASSYNEQFF. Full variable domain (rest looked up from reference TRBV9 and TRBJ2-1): DSGVTQTPKHLITATGQRVTLRCSPRSGDLSVYWYQQSLDQGLQFLIQYYNGEERAKGNILERFSAQQFPDLHSELNLSSLELGDSALYFCASSLLASSYNEQFFGPGTRLTVL.

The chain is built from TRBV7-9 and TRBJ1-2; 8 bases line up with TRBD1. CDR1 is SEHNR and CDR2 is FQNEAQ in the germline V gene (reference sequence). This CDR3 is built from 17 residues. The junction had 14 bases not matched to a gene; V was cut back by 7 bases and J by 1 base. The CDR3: CASTMGQGALFNYGYTF. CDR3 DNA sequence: TGTGCCAGCACCATGGGGCAGGGGGCCCTTTTTAACTATGGCTACACCTTC.

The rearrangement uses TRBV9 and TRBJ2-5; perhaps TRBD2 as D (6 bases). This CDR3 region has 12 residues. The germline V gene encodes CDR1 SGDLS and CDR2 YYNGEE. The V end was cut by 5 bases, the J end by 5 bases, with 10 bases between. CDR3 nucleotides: TGTGCCAGCAGTCGGGGGATGGAGACCCAGTACTTC. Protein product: CASSRGMETQYF.

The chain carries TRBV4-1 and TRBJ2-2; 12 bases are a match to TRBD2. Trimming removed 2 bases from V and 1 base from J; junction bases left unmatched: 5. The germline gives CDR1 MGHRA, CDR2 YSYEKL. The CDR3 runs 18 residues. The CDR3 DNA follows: TGCGCCAGCAGCCAAAAACCGGGACTAGCGGGGAACACCGGGGAGCTGTTTTTT. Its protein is CASSQKPGLAGNTGELFF.

The chain's CDR3 is CASSTGLYGYTF. CDR3 in DNA: TGTGCCAGCAGTACAGGGCTCTATGGCTACACCTTC. This sequence joins TRBV2 and TRBJ1-2; a weak D match, TRBD1 (6 bases). The length of the CDR3 is 12 residues. Germline CDR1 reads SNHLY; CDR2 reads FYNNEI. The ends were cut back, 5 bases at V and 4 bases at J, with 8 bases in the middle.